These 32 T cell receptor beta chains originate from one sample sequenced in a study of blood T cell repertoires in COVID-19. TCRdb's table, derived via immunoSEQ multiplex PCR, lists solely in-frame clones and lacks some. The data hold fewer than 150,000 clones, with 86% observed a single time. The sample was peripheral blood. The receptors here all came from a woman between 45 and 60 years old who had recovered from COVID-19.

The chain uses TRBV5-1 and TRBJ2-7; tentative D call: TRBD1 (5 bases). Trimming shortened V by 4 bases and J by 3 bases, and 14 bases separated the two germline ends. This CDR3 is 14 amino acids long. Per the germline V gene, CDR1 is SGHRS and CDR2 is YFSETQ. CDR3 amino acids: CASSRSDINYEQYF. CDR3 bases: TGCGCCAGCAGCCGTTCGGACATAAACTACGAGCAGTACTTC.

The V and J genes are TRBV3-1 (or the pseudogene TRBV3-2) and TRBJ2-5; TRBD1 matches at 9 bases. The germline V gene encodes CDR1 LGHDT and CDR2 YNNKEL (reference sequence). Germline trimming cut 4 bases from V and 5 bases from J; bases unmatched to any gene: 14. The CDR3 is made up of 17 amino acids. CDR3 in amino acids: CASSRFVFGTGSETQYF. The CDR3 DNA follows: TGTGCCAGCAGCCGTTTCGTTTTCGGGACAGGGAGTGAGACCCAGTACTTC.

This chain links TRBV30 with TRBJ1-5, with a possible D match to TRBD1 (5 bases). Trimming removed 5 bases at V and 3 bases at J, with 11 bases between. Germline V gives CDR1 GTSNPN, CDR2 SVGIG (reference sequence). There are 13 residues in the CDR3. This CDR3 is CAWSRQFNQPQHF. Written as DNA, the CDR3 is TGTGCCTGGTCCAGACAGTTCAATCAGCCCCAGCATTTT.

Note on this clone: Sequence at one end of the junction differs from germline and may be a read error. The rearrangement uses TRBV29-1 and TRBJ2-1, with TRBD2 matching 9 bases. Germline V gene sequence: CDR1 SQVTM, CDR2 ANQGSEA. This CDR3 has 14 residues. The CDR3, as DNA: TGCAGCGTCGAAGCGGGGGGCGCGTACAATGAGCAGTTCTTC. Encoded protein: CSVEAGGAYNEQFF.

This clone has just one count. V gene TRBV7-8 combines with J gene TRBJ1-5; D is uncertain. V dropped 5 bases and J dropped 6 bases, with 17 bases sitting between them. The V gene's germline CDR1 is SGHVS and CDR2 FQNEAQ. CDR3 length equals 15 residues. The CDR3 sequence is CASSRTTLRGQPQHF. CDR3 bases: TGTGCCAGCAGCCGTACAACATTACGGGGTCAGCCCCAGCATTTT.

Comments on this clone: Distinct nucleotide sequences in the sample also encode this CDR3. This chain links TRBV5-1 with TRBJ1-1, with no clear D. Germline CDR1 is SGHRS and CDR2 is YFSETQ. The ends were cut back, 0 bases at V and 3 bases at J, with 6 bases in the middle. CDR3 length: 13 residues. The CDR3 DNA reads TGCGCCAGCAGCTTGGAGAGGGACACTGAAGCTTTCTTT. Translation: CASSLERDTEAFF.

This clone has just one count. CDR3 DNA sequence: TGCAGCGTCGGACTAGCGGGTGGTGAGCAGTACTTC. This sequence encodes CSVGLAGGEQYF. The rearrangement uses TRBV29-1 and TRBJ2-7; 11 nucleotides agree with TRBD2. The trim removed 6 bases at V and 7 bases at J, leaving 5 bases unmatched. Germline V lookup: CDR1 SQVTM, CDR2 ANQGSEA. The CDR3 is 12 amino acids.

This clone was seen only once. The V gene is TRBV5-4, the J gene TRBJ1-2; 9 positions match TRBD1. The V segment lost 4 bases and the J segment 4 bases; nucleotides outside the gene matches: 11. The CDR3 extends over 16 amino acids. Germline CDR1 reads SGHNT; CDR2 reads YYREEE (reference sequence). Here the CDR3 DNA reads TGTGCCAGCAGCGGAATACTTACAGGGGGCGTCTATGGCTACACCTTC. The encoded protein is CASSGILTGGVYGYTF. Using reference TRBV5-4 and TRBJ1-2 for the parts outside the CDR3, the full variable domain is ETGVTQSPTHLIKTRGQQVTLRCSSQSGHNTVSWYQQALGQGPQFIFQYYREEENGRGNFPPRFSGLQFPNYSSELNVNALELDDSALYLCASSGILTGGVYGYTFGSGTRLTVV.

This chain joins TRBV2 and TRBJ2-7; 8 bases are shared with TRBD1. The CDR3 is made up of 12 amino acids. CDR1 is SNHLY, CDR2 FYNNEI, per germline. The V segment lost 10 bases and the J segment 6 bases; nucleotides outside the gene matches: 8. The CDR3 DNA sequence: TGTGCCACCAGGCGGACAGGGCTCGAGCAGTACTTC. Translating gives CATRRTGLEQYF.

J is TRBJ2-1 and V is TRBV5-1; 9 bases fit TRBD1. Trimming took 6 bases from V and 4 from J; bases not matched to a gene: 5. This CDR3 is built from 14 residues. Germline lookup yields CDR1 SGHRS and CDR2 YFSETQ. Here the CDR3 reads CASKTGTGYNEQFF. DNA for the CDR3: TGCGCCAGCAAAACGGGGACAGGGTACAATGAGCAGTTCTTC.

The V and J genes are TRBV5-1 and TRBJ1-4; tentative D call: TRBD1 (5 bases). The CDR3 contains 15 residues. CDR1 and CDR2 (germline): SGHRS, YFSETQ. V lost 0 bases, J lost 3 bases, and 9 bases lay in between. The CDR3 DNA is TGCGCCAGCAGCTTGGGTGGGGCAGCTAATGAAAAACTGTTTTTT. The encoded protein is CASSLGGAANEKLFF.

This clone appeared a single time. The chain is built from TRBV24-1 and TRBJ2-1, with TRBD1 matching over 8 bases. Per germline, CDR1 KGHDR and CDR2 SFDVKD. The CDR3 contains 14 residues. J was trimmed by 8 bases and V by 4 bases; bases with no gene match: 6. CDR3 sequence (DNA): TGTGCCACCAGTGACCCCGGACAGGGTGATGAGCAGTTCTTC. This translates into CATSDPGQGDEQFF.

The V gene is TRBV5-4, the J gene TRBJ2-1, with 7 bases lining up with TRBD2. The CDR3 has 14 residues. The J segment lost 9 bases and the V segment lost 0 bases, leaving 6 bases of the junction unmatched. The germline gives CDR1 SGHNT, CDR2 YYREEE (reference sequence). The CDR3 region is CASSLGRTRSEQFF. CDR3 bases: TGTGCCAGCAGCTTGGGTAGGACTAGAAGTGAGCAGTTCTTC. The whole variable domain, remainder taken from reference TRBV5-4 and TRBJ2-1, is ETGVTQSPTHLIKTRGQQVTLRCSSQSGHNTVSWYQQALGQGPQFIFQYYREEENGRGNFPPRFSGLQFPNYSSELNVNALELDDSALYLCASSLGRTRSEQFFGPGTRLTVL.

The chain recombines TRBV2 with TRBJ2-1, with 10 positions matching TRBD2. This CDR3 has 15 residues. Germline CDR1 is SNHLY and CDR2 is FYNNEI. V shed 2 bases and J 6 bases; nucleotides not matched to a gene: 4. The CDR3, as DNA: TGTGCCAGCAGTGAATCTAGCGGGAGCGGCAATGAGCAGTTCTTC. Encoded protein: CASSESSGSGNEQFF.

The rearrangement uses TRBV6-5 and TRBJ2-2; the match to TRBD1 covers 8 bases. The CDR3 is made up of 15 amino acids. V lost 6 bases, J lost 2 bases, and 5 bases stayed unmatched. Germline values: CDR1 MNHEY, CDR2 SVGAGI. Here the CDR3 DNA reads TGTGCCAGCAGAAGGGGACAGGTTAACACCGGGGAGCTGTTTTTT. It yields the protein CASRRGQVNTGELFF.

J is TRBJ2-5 and V is TRBV7-2, with TRBD2 identical over 12 bases. The CDR3 runs to 16 residues. V lost 1 base to trimming and J lost 3 bases; unmatched junction nucleotides: 3. The germline CDR1 and CDR2 sequences are SGHTA and FQGNSA. The CDR3 region has the DNA TGTGCCAGCAGCTTAGGACGACTAGCGGGGGAAGAGACCCAGTACTTC. This codes for CASSLGRLAGEETQYF.

To note about this clone: At one end the junction does not follow the germline gene, possibly because of a read error. This chain joins TRBV20-1 and TRBJ1-1, with 10 bases fitting TRBD1. The CDR3 sequence is 9 residues long. Per the germline V gene, CDR1 is DFQATT and CDR2 is SNEGSKA (reference sequence). The CDR3 region has the DNA TGCAGTGCTACCGGGACAGGGGAATTT. Residues: CSATGTGEF.

The V gene is TRBV30, the J gene TRBJ1-1; D gene ambiguous. Trimming pared 0 bases from V and 1 base from J, leaving 6 bases between. This CDR3 comprises 13 residues. Germline V gives CDR1 GTSNPN, CDR2 SVGIG (reference sequence). CDR3 region: CAWSVLANTEAFF. In DNA form, the CDR3 reads TGTGCCTGGAGTGTACTAGCGAACACTGAAGCTTTCTTT.

This clone was observed a single time. The rearrangement links TRBV19 to TRBJ1-1, with 7 bases matching TRBD1. Germline CDR1 LNHDA, CDR2 SQIVND (reference sequence). CDR3 length: 14 residues. The ends lost 3 bases at V and 1 base at J; junction bases unmatched: 2. This CDR3 reads CASSIRQGNTEAFF. The CDR3 DNA sequence: TGTGCCAGTAGTATCCGACAGGGGAACACTGAAGCTTTCTTT. The variable domain in full, with the rest retrieved from reference TRBV19 and TRBJ1-1, is DGGITQSPKYLFRKEGQNVTLSCEQNLNHDAMYWYRQDPGQGLRLIYYSQIVNDFQKGDIAEGYSVSREKKESFPLTVTSAQKNPTAFYLCASSIRQGNTEAFFGQGTRLTVV.

The rearrangement joins TRBV5-1 to TRBJ1-3; 7 bases agree with TRBD1. CDR1 is SGHRS, CDR2 YFSETQ, per germline. The CDR3 covers 15 residues. Trimming at V came to 0 bases and at J to 6 bases, leaving 6 bases not matched to a gene. CDR3 coding DNA: TGCGCCAGCAGCTTGGGAGACAGGGACCTAAACACCATATATTTT. Translating it yields CASSLGDRDLNTIYF.

The gene calls are TRBV6-5 and TRBJ1-2; D is ambiguous. There are 13 residues in the CDR3. Germline assignment: CDR1 MNHEY and CDR2 SVGAGI. V lost 0 bases, J lost 4 bases, and 6 bases lay in between. The CDR3 nucleotides are TGTGCCAGCAGTTACTCGGCAGTCTATGGCTACACCTTC. Encoded protein: CASSYSAVYGYTF.

This chain connects TRBV7-8 to TRBJ1-2; weak D call: TRBD1 (6 bases). Per germline, CDR1 SGHVS and CDR2 FQNEAQ. V was trimmed by 4 bases and J by 2 bases, leaving 17 bases between them. The CDR3 is 16 residues long. The CDR3 spells CASSSNPTGRNYGYTF. In DNA, the CDR3 is TGTGCCAGCAGCTCAAACCCGACAGGAAGGAACTATGGCTACACCTTC.

This clone was observed a few times. The genes are TRBV7-2 and TRBJ2-1; 7 nucleotides line up with TRBD1. Germline loops: CDR1 SGHTA, CDR2 FQGNSA. The CDR3 is made up of 14 amino acids. J was trimmed by 6 bases and V by 5 bases; bases with no gene match: 7. CDR3 in amino acids: CASSTQTGPNEQFF. The CDR3 DNA reads TGTGCCAGCAGCACCCAGACAGGGCCCAATGAGCAGTTCTTC.

The chain recombines TRBV7-8 with TRBJ1-1, with D possibly matching TRBD1 (6 bases). The germline V gene has CDR1 SGHVS and CDR2 FQNEAQ. The V and J ends lost 1 base and 0 bases respectively, with 15 bases between them. The CDR3 spans 17 residues. The CDR3: CASSLGSDSYMNTEAFF. CDR3 nucleotide sequence: TGTGCCAGCAGCTTAGGGTCGGACAGCTATATGAACACTGAAGCTTTCTTT.

The chain is built from TRBV5-1 and TRBJ2-5; TRBD1 agrees at 7 bases. Unmatched junction bases numbered 6, after V lost 4 bases and J lost 0 bases. The CDR3 is made up of 15 amino acids. Per the germline V gene, CDR1 is SGHRS and CDR2 is YFSETQ. CDR3 residues: CASSDGTANQETQYF. The CDR3 DNA reads TGCGCCAGCAGCGATGGGACAGCTAACCAAGAGACCCAGTACTTC.

The J gene is TRBJ1-1, the V gene TRBV11-3; 7 bases match TRBD1. The CDR3 has 14 residues. V lost 8 bases to trimming and J lost 1 base; unmatched junction nucleotides: 7. Per germline, CDR1 SGHNT and CDR2 YENEEA. CDR3 loop: CASGKGQTNTEAFF. DNA for the CDR3: TGTGCCAGCGGAAAGGGACAGACGAACACTGAAGCTTTCTTT.

This chain uses TRBV5-1 with TRBJ2-2; D not certain. The germline V gene has CDR1 SGHRS and CDR2 YFSETQ. The CDR3 totals 14 residues. V gave up 5 bases and J gave up 0 bases, with 8 bases separating them. The CDR3 region is CASRTDPNTGELFF. The CDR3 DNA reads TGCGCCAGCAGAACAGACCCGAACACCGGGGAGCTGTTTTTT.

The genes are TRBV19 and TRBJ1-5; 8 bases match TRBD1. The V gene's germline CDR1 is LNHDA and CDR2 SQIVND (reference sequence). The CDR3 runs to 16 residues. The CDR3 region is CASAGGYFHSNQPQHF. The CDR3 DNA reads TGTGCTAGTGCAGGGGGCTACTTCCATAGCAATCAGCCCCAGCATTTT.

This chain uses TRBV30 with TRBJ2-3; no clear D gene. V lost 5 bases and J lost 7, with 16 bases in between. The CDR3 loop spans 13 amino acids. Germline V gene data show CDR1 as GTSNPN and CDR2 as SVGIG (reference sequence). The CDR3 here is CAWGEDSSNTQYF. The CDR3 DNA follows: TGTGCCTGGGGAGAAGACTCTAGTAATACGCAGTATTTT.

V is TRBV7-9 and J is TRBJ2-2; TRBD1 is a possible D gene (6 bases). This CDR3 is 12 amino acids long. Deletions cut 5 bases from V and 8 bases from J, with 9 bases between. Germline V CDR1 and CDR2: SEHNR, FQNEAQ (reference sequence). Here the CDR3 DNA reads TGTGCCAGCAGCCACAGGGCTGGGGAGCTGTTTTTT. It translates to CASSHRAGELFF.

The chain uses TRBV7-9 and TRBJ1-1; possibly TRBD1 for D (5 bases). Trimming removed 5 bases from V and 3 bases from J, with 10 bases in between. CDR3 length: 13 amino acids. Germline CDR1 and CDR2: SEHNR and FQNEAQ (reference sequence). CDR3 residues: CASSTTGDTEAFF. The DNA of the CDR3 is TGTGCCAGCAGCACTACGGGGGACACTGAAGCTTTCTTT.

This clone was seen only a few times. The same CDR3 can be traced to other DNA sequences in this sample. The CDR3 nucleotides read TGTGCCAGCAGCTTTCGACAGGGATCCTACAATGAGCAGTTCTTC. Its protein is CASSFRQGSYNEQFF. This chain links TRBV7-8 with TRBJ2-1; 7 bases align to TRBD1. Germline V gene sequence: CDR1 SGHVS, CDR2 FQNEAQ. CDR3 length: 15 residues. V was clipped by 3 bases and J by 1 base; unmatched bases: 3.